This TCR beta chain emerged from a study of cytomegalovirus exposure and HLA in healthy donors. Study details: Tens of millions of unique TCRs from HLA-typed donors were held in an early data release.

The study's findings and limits: Rare sequences made up most TCRs, while some public TCRs were found in many donors. The study flagged some 170 TCR beta chains as cytomegalovirus-associated. In vitro assays verified that a few CMV-associated chains recognized CMV antigens specifically.

This CDR3 has 13 amino acids. The germline V and J ends were trimmed by 2 bases and 8 bases, with 12 bases remaining between them. Per germline, CDR1 SNHLY and CDR2 FYNNEI. On this clone itself: Its antigen is undetermined.

PCR primers comprised 60 Vbeta and 13 Jbeta primers. The assay was immunoSEQ multiplex PCR, and TCRdb's table has in-frame clones only and misses some. The data show about 74,000 clones, about three quarters seen once. Sample: PBMCs. V usage is TRBV2 and J usage is TRBJ1-2, with D possibly matching TRBD1 (6 bases). The receptor was isolated from a woman in her forties in good health and CMV-seropositive. The DNA of the CDR3 is TGTGCCAGCAGTGAACTAGGGGGATGGGGCTACACCTTC. Encoded protein: CASSELGGWGYTF.